This entry lists 15 T cell receptor beta chains sequenced from one sample in a study of T-cell memory formation after mild COVID-19. TCRdb analysed the 5' RACE reads with MiXCR anew, one entry per CDR3 protein. The repertoire consists of roughly 180,000 distinct CDR3 sequences, with about 18% occurring once and the leading ten covering 3.5% to 5%. The sample comprised PBMCs or a T cell subset sorted from them (not recorded which). The receptors were sampled from a man younger than 35 who had mild COVID-19 (a few samples of this study predate the infection). Cell type and time point are not known.

This clonotype was picked up a small number of times. The chain has TRBV6-1 and TRBJ1-1, with D perhaps matching TRBD1 (6 bases). Germline V gene lookup returns CDR1 MNHNS and CDR2 SASEGT. This CDR3 contains 13 residues. V was shortened by 10 bases and J by 3 bases, with 15 bases between the two germline ends. CDR3 sequence (DNA): TGTGCCACCCAAACAGGGCCGGACACTGAAGCTTTCTTT. This sequence encodes CATQTGPDTEAFF.

The chain links TRBV5-6 to TRBJ2-7; 7 bases map to TRBD2. CDR3 size: 13 residues. V lost 3 bases to trimming and J lost 2 bases; unmatched junction nucleotides: 2. The germline CDR1 and CDR2 sequences are SGHDT and YYEEEE. CDR3 DNA: TGTGCCAGCAGCTCTAGCGGCACCTACGAGCAGTACTTC. Translation gives CASSSSGTYEQYF.

The V call is TRBV15, the J call TRBJ2-5; TRBD1 matches at 8 bases. Trimming took 3 bases from V and 5 from J; bases not matched to a gene: 2. Germline CDR1 is LNHNV and CDR2 is YYDKDF (reference sequence). This CDR3 has 13 residues. This CDR3 reads CATSRDRVETQYF. DNA of the CDR3: TGTGCCACCAGCAGGGACAGGGTGGAGACCCAGTACTTC.

This clonotype has a handful of counts. This chain joins TRBV12-3 or TRBV12-4 and TRBJ1-6; 7 nucleotides align to TRBD1. Trimming at V came to 4 bases and at J to 11 bases, leaving 5 bases not matched to a gene. CDR3 size: 13 residues. The CDR3 DNA reads as TGTGCCAGCAGTTCTGCACAGGGGACACCCCTCCACTTT. Encoded protein: CASSSAQGTPLHF.

V and J are TRBV6-2 or TRBV6-3 and TRBJ2-3; TRBD2 agrees at 11 bases. Trimming took 8 bases from V and 6 from J; bases not matched to a gene: 10. Germline CDR1 MNHEY, CDR2 SVGEGT. This CDR3 has 15 residues. The CDR3 nucleotides are TGTGCCAGCTTGGATAGCGGGGGGGCCATGGATACGCAGTATTTT. Translating it yields CASLDSGGAMDTQYF.

V gene TRBV6-2 or TRBV6-3 combines with J gene TRBJ2-1; 11 nucleotides align to TRBD2. V trimming: 5 bases; J trimming: 8 bases; junction bases outside the gene matches: 5. This CDR3 comprises 14 residues. The germline CDR1 and CDR2 sequences are MNHEY and SVGEGT. The chain's CDR3 is CASSTTSGVDEQFF. Written as DNA, the CDR3 is TGTGCCAGCAGTACGACTAGCGGGGTTGATGAGCAGTTCTTC.

The table lists this clonotype with many counts. This sequence joins TRBV18 and TRBJ1-1; D is uncertain. CDR1 and CDR2 (germline): KGHSH, LQKENI. Between the trimmed V and J ends, which lost 1 base and 4 bases, there was a span of 10 bases. The CDR3 has 14 residues. CDR3 nucleotides: TGTGCCAGCTCACCACGGCAGGTCGGCACTGAAGCTTTCTTT. Translating gives CASSPRQVGTEAFF.

This clonotype was recorded a few times. The V gene is TRBV5-1, the J gene TRBJ2-1, with D possibly being TRBD1 (6 bases). Trimming took 1 base from V and 8 from J, leaving 13 bases between them. The CDR3 is 14 amino acids. Germline assignment: CDR1 SGHRS and CDR2 YFSETQ. As DNA, the CDR3 is TGCGCCAGCAGCTTGATCCCGAACAGGGATGAGCAGTTCTTC. Protein sequence: CASSLIPNRDEQFF.

This clonotype has at least ten counts. The rearrangement joins TRBV12-3 or TRBV12-4 to TRBJ2-7, with D tentatively TRBD1 (6 bases). The ends were cut back, 5 bases at V and 5 bases at J, with 16 bases in the middle. The CDR3 length is 14 residues. The CDR3 region is CASSPQQGAHEQYF. The CDR3 nucleotides read TGTGCCAGCAGTCCCCAACAGGGAGCCCACGAGCAGTACTTC.

The CDR3 coding sequence is TGCGCCAGCAGCCAGACTGGGACCGGGCAGGGGTATGGCTACACCTTC. It codes for CASSQTGTGQGYGYTF. The chain is built from TRBV4-1 and TRBJ1-2, with D possibly TRBD1 on 6 matching bases. The CDR3 totals 16 residues. Trimming cost V 3 bases and J 5 bases, with 19 bases left between them. Germline V gene sequence: CDR1 MGHRA, CDR2 YSYEKL.

In its sample, this clonotype was seen many times. This sequence joins TRBV3-1 and TRBJ2-2; the D is unclear. CDR3 length: 13 amino acids. Trimming took off 5 bases at V and 3 bases at J, with 7 bases between the two ends. Germline V gives CDR1 LGHDT, CDR2 YNNKEL (reference sequence). CDR3 nucleotides: TGTGCCAGCAGCTTTACTCACACCGGGGAGCTGTTTTTT. As protein: CASSFTHTGELFF.

The J gene is TRBJ1-3, the V gene TRBV5-1; 7 bases map to TRBD1. The ends lost 5 bases at V and 0 bases at J; junction bases unmatched: 5. Germline-derived CDR1 and CDR2 are SGHRS and YFSETQ. The CDR3 length is 15 residues. The CDR3 reads CASSRDRLSGNTIYF. CDR3 coding DNA: TGCGCCAGCAGTCGGGACAGACTCTCTGGAAACACCATATATTTT.

The rearrangement links TRBV28 to TRBJ2-3, with D unclear. Germline CDR1 reads MDHEN; CDR2 reads SYDVKM. The CDR3 is made up of 13 amino acids. Trimming cost V 6 bases and J 8 bases, with 15 bases left between them. This CDR3 reads CASSLIHKGTQYF. The CDR3 nucleotides read TGTGCCAGCAGCCTCATCCATAAGGGTACGCAGTATTTT.

The chain links TRBV5-1 to TRBJ2-1, with 8 positions matching TRBD2. CDR3 size: 15 residues. Unmatched junction bases numbered 6, after V lost 5 bases and J lost 2 bases. Looked up from germline, CDR1 is SGHRS and CDR2 is YFSETQ. As DNA, the CDR3 is TGCGCCAGCAGTCGCGGGGGGACCACCTACAATGAGCAGTTCTTC. Translated, it gives CASSRGGTTYNEQFF.

This sequence joins TRBV4-1 and TRBJ2-5; tentative D call: TRBD2 (7 bases). The V gene's germline CDR1 is MGHRA and CDR2 YSYEKL. The CDR3 contains 15 residues. The V gene lost 1 base and the J gene lost 3 bases, with 12 bases spanning the gap. In DNA form, the CDR3 reads TGCGCCAGCAGCCAAGGGGGGGGCCGGGAAGAGACCCAGTACTTC. Translated, it gives CASSQGGGREETQYF.